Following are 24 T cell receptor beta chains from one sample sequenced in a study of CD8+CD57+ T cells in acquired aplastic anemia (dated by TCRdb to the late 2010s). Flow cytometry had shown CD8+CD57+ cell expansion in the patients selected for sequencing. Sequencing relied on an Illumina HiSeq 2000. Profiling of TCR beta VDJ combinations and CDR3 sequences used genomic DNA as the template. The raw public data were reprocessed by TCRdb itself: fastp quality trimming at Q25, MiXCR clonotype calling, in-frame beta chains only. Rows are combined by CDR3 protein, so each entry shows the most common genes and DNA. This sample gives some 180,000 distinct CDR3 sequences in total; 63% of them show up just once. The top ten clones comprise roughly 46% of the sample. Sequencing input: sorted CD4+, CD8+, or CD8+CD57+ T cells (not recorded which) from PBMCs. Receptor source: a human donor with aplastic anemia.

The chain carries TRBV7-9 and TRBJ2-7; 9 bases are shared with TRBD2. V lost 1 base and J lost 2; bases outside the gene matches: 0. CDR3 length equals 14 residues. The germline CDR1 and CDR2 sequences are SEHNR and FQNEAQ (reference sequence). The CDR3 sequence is CASSLGGRAYEQYF. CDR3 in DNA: TGTGCCAGCAGCTTAGGCGGGAGGGCCTACGAGCAGTACTTC. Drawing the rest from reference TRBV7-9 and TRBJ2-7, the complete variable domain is DTGVSQNPRHKITKRGQNVTFRCDPISEHNRLYWYRQTLGQGPEFLTYFQNEAQLEKSRLLSDRFSAERPKGSFSTLEIQRTEQGDSAMYLCASSLGGRAYEQYFGPGTRLTVT.

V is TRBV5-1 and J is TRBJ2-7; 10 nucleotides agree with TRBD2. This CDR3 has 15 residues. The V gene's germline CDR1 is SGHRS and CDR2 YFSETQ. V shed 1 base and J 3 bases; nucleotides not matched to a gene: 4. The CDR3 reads CASSLQTSGVYEQYF. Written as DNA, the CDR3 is TGCGCCAGCAGCTTGCAAACTAGCGGGGTCTACGAGCAGTACTTC.

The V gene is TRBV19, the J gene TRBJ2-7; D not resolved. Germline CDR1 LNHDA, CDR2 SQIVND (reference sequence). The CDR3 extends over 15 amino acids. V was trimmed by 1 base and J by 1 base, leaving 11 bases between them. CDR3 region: CASSIAASSSYEQYF. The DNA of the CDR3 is TGTGCCAGTAGTATAGCAGCAAGCTCTTCCTACGAGCAGTACTTC.

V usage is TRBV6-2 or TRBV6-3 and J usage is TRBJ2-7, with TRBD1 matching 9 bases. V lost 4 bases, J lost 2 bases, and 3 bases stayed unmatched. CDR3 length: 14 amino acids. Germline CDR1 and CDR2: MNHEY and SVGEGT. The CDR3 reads CASSLRTGAYEQYF. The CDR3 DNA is TGTGCCAGCAGTTTGAGGACAGGGGCCTACGAGCAGTACTTC.

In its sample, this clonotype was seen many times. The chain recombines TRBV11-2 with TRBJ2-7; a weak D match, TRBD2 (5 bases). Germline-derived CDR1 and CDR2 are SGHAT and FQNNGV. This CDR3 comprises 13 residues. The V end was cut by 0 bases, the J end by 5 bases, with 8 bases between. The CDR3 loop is CASSLDRGNEQYF. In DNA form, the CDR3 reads TGTGCCAGCAGCTTAGATAGAGGGAACGAGCAGTACTTC.

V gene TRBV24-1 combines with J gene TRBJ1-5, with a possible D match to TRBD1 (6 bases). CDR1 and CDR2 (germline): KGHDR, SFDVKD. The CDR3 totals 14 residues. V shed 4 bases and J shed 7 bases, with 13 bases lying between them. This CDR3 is CATSEPRGGQPQHF. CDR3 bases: TGTGCCACCAGTGAACCCAGGGGAGGGCAGCCCCAGCATTTT.

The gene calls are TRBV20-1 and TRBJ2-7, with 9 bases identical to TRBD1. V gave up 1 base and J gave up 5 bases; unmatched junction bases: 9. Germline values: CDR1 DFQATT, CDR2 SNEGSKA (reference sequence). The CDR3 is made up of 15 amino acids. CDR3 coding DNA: TGCAGTGCTAGAGGAAGCGGACAGGGGTTCAACGAGCAGTACTTC. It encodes CSARGSGQGFNEQYF.

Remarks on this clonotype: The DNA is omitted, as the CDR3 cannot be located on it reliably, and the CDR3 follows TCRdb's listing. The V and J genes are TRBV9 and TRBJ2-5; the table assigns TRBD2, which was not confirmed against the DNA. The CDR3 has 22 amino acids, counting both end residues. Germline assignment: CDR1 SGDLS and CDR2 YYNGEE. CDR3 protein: CASNAPNSPLHFGNGTEETQYF.

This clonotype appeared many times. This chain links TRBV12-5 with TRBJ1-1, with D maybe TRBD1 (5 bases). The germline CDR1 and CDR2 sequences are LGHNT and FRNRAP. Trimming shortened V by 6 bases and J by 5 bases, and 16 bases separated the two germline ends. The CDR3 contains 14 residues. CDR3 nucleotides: TGTGCTAGTGGGGCGACGGTGAAGGGGACTGAAGCTTTCTTT. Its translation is CASGATVKGTEAFF. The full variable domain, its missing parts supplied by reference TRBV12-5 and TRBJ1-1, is DARVTQTPRHKVTEMGQEVTMRCQPILGHNTVFWYRQTMMQGLELLAYFRNRAPLDDSGMPKDRFSAEMPDATLATLKIQPSEPRDSAVYFCASGATVKGTEAFFGQGTRLTVV.

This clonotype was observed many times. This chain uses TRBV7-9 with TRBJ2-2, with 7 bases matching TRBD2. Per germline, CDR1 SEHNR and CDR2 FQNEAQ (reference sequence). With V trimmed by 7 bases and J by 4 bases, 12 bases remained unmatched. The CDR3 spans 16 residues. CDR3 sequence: CASTESQRGPTGELFF. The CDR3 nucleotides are TGTGCCAGCACCGAATCCCAGCGGGGACCCACCGGGGAGCTGTTTTTT.

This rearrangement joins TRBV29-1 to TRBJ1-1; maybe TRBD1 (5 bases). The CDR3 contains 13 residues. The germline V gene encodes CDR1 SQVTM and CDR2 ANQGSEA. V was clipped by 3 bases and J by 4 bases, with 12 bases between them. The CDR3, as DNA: TGCAGCGTTGAGGGGCAAATGGGCACTGAAGCTTTCTTT. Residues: CSVEGQMGTEAFF.

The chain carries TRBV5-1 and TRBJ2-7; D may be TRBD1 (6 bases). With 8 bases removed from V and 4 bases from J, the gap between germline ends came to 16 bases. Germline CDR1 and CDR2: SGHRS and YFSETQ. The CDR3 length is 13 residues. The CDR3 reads CASRTSTGYEQYF. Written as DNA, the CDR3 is TGCGCCAGTAGGACTTCTACAGGGTACGAGCAGTACTTC.

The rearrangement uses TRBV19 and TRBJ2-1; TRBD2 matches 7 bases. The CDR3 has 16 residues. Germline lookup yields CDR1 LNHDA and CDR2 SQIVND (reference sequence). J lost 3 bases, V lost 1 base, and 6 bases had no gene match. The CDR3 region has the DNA TGTGCCAGTAGTATAGTGGGAGGGGCGGTCTACAATGAGCAGTTCTTC. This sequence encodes CASSIVGGAVYNEQFF.

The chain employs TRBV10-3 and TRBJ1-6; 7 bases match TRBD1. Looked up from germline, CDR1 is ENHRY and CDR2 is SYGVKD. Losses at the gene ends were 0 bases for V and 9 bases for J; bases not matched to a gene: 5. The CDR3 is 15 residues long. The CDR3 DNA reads TGTGCCATCAGTGAGTCGTCCAGGGGGGTTTCACCCCTCCACTTT. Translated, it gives CAISESSRGVSPLHF.

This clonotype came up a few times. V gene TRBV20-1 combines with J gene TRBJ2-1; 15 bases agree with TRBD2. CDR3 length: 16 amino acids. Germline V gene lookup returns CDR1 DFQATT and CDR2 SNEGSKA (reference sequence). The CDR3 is CRVKGLAGGPYNEQFF. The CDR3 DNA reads TGCAGGGTAAAGGGACTAGCGGGGGGACCGTACAATGAGCAGTTCTTC.

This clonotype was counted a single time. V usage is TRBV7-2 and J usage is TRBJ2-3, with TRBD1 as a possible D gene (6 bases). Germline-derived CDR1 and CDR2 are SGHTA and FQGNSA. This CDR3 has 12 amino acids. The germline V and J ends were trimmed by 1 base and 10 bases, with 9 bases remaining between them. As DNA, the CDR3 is TGTGCCAGCAGCTTAGTCAGACAGGCGCAGTATTTT. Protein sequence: CASSLVRQAQYF.

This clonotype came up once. The CDR3 DNA reads TGCAGCGTTGAGCGGACTAGCGGGTACAATGAGCAGTTCTTC. Amino acid sequence: CSVERTSGYNEQFF. The V and J genes are TRBV29-1 and TRBJ2-1; TRBD2 aligns across 11 bases. J lost 4 bases, V lost 3 bases, and 2 bases had no gene match. The CDR3 sequence is 14 residues long. CDR1 is SQVTM, CDR2 ANQGSEA, per germline.

The CDR3 DNA reads as TGTGCCAGCAGCTTGACCGTAGCTACGCAGTATTTT. This encodes CASSLTVATQYF. The chain uses TRBV2 and TRBJ2-3, with no clear D. This CDR3 comprises 12 residues. Trimming removed 6 bases at V and 8 bases at J, with 12 bases between. From germline, CDR1 is SNHLY and CDR2 FYNNEI.

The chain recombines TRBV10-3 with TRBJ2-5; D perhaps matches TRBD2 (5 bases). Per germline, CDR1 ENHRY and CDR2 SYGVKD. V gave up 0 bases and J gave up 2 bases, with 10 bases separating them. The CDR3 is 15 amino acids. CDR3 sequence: CAISESSSAQETQYF. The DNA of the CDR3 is TGTGCCATCAGTGAGTCGAGTAGCGCACAAGAGACCCAGTACTTC.

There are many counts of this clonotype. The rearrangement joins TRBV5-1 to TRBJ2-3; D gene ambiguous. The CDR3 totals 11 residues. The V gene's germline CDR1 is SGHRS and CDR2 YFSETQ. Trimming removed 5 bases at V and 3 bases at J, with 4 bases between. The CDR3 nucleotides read TGCGCCAGCAGTATGACAGATACGCAGTATTTT. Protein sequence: CASSMTDTQYF.

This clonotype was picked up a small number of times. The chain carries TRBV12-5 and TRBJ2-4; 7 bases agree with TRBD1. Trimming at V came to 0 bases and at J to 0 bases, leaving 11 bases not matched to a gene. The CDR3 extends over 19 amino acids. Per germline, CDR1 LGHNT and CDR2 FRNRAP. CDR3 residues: CASGLVRDSPYLAKNIQYF. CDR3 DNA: TGTGCTAGTGGTTTGGTACGGGACAGTCCCTACTTAGCCAAAAACATTCAGTACTTC. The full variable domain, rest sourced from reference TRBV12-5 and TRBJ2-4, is DARVTQTPRHKVTEMGQEVTMRCQPILGHNTVFWYRQTMMQGLELLAYFRNRAPLDDSGMPKDRFSAEMPDATLATLKIQPSEPRDSAVYFCASGLVRDSPYLAKNIQYFGAGTRLSVL.

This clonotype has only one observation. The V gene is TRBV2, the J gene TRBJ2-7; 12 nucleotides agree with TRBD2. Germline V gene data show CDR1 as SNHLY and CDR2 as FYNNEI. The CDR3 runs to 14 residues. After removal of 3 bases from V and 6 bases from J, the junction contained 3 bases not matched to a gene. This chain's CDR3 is CASSDELAGGEQYF. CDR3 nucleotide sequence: TGTGCCAGCAGTGATGAACTAGCGGGGGGCGAGCAGTACTTC.

CDR3 nucleotide sequence: TGTGCCAGCAGTGAGGAAGGTGTAGCTTTCTTT. Encoded protein: CASSEEGVAFF. The rearrangement links TRBV2 to TRBJ1-1; D is unclear. CDR1 SNHLY and CDR2 FYNNEI come from the germline V gene. This CDR3 is built from 11 residues. The ends were cut back, 3 bases at V and 10 bases at J, with 9 bases in the middle.

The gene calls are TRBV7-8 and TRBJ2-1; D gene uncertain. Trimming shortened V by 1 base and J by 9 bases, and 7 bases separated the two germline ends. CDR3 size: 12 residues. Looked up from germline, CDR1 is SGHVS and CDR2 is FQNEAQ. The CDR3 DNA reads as TGTGCCAGCAGCTTAGGGGCCAGTGAGCAGTTCTTC. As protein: CASSLGASEQFF.